The present TCR beta chain was sequenced within a study of Ad26.COV2.S vaccination and SARS-CoV-2 variants. Looking at the study overall: Intramuscular Ad26.COV2.S doses were given once or twice, 56 days apart.

Generated by immunoSEQ multiplex PCR, the TCRdb table keeps only in-frame clones and is missing some. The sample lists about 420,000 clones; around 89% were seen once. V was shortened by 3 bases and J by 0 bases, with 13 bases between the two germline ends. CDR3 length equals 16 residues. Germline values: CDR1 KGHSH, CDR2 LQKENI. Treatment: some 20 received Ad26.COV2.S at low or high dose, single or two shots; about five received placebo; per-sample allocation not given. The samples were gathered on day 63 after the first injection of vaccine or placebo. The sequence was collected from a person between 18 and 65 years old who received the Ad26.COV2.S COVID-19 vaccine or a placebo. The sequences come from peripheral blood, collected in a trial of Ad26.COV2.S vaccine versus placebo. The chain links TRBV18 to TRBJ2-3, with D tentatively TRBD1 (6 bases). Here the CDR3 DNA reads TGTGCCAGCTCACCCAGGGGCGCCTCTAGCACAGATACGCAGTATTTT. Its translation is CASSPRGASSTDTQYF.